These 15 T cell receptor beta chains originate from one sample sequenced in a study of T cells in Graves' hyperthyroidism and ophthalmopathy. The source material, RNA transcripts, was used to amplify TCR beta CDR3 regions. The HTBI primer set was used in a first-round RT-PCR of the TCR CDR3. TCRdb recomputed calls from the multiplex PCR reads with MiXCR, one row per CDR3 protein. Among about 840,000 distinct CDR3 sequences listed, around 38% were seen once. Sequencing used blood. The receptors derive from a man in his late teens or twenties with Graves' hyperthyroidism.

As DNA, the CDR3 is TGTGCCAGTAGTATAGAGGGAGGCTTAGGACAGCCCCAGCATTTT. Its translation is CASSIEGGLGQPQHF. This chain joins TRBV19 and TRBJ1-5, with unresolved D. V lost 0 bases to trimming and J lost 7 bases, with 13 bases between them. This CDR3 contains 15 residues. The V gene's germline CDR1 is LNHDA and CDR2 SQIVND (reference sequence).

The chain couples TRBV9 to TRBJ1-2; maybe TRBD1 (5 bases). There are 15 residues in the CDR3. The germline V gene encodes CDR1 SGDLS and CDR2 YYNGEE. V was cut by 0 bases and J by 0 bases, with 9 bases left in between. CDR3 DNA sequence: TGTGCCAGCAGCGTAGCAGGGAATTCTAACTATGGCTACACCTTC. Its translation: CASSVAGNSNYGYTF.

There are many counts of this clonotype. The gene calls are TRBV24-1 and TRBJ2-7; TRBD1 aligns across 8 bases. The germline V gene encodes CDR1 KGHDR and CDR2 SFDVKD. V trimming: 2 bases; J trimming: 4 bases; junction bases outside the gene matches: 6. This CDR3 is built from 15 residues. The CDR3 nucleotides read TGTGCCACCAGTGATTCCCAGGGGGCGGATTACGAGCAGTACTTC. It specifies CATSDSQGADYEQYF.

The chain carries TRBV10-3 and TRBJ1-4; 7 bases line up with TRBD1. The length of the CDR3 is 15 residues. Germline V gives CDR1 ENHRY, CDR2 SYGVKD. V lost 7 bases to trimming and J lost 6 bases; unmatched junction nucleotides: 11. CDR3 nucleotide sequence: TGTGCCATCAACAACCGGGACAGAGTGGATGAAAAACTGTTTTTT. The encoded protein is CAINNRDRVDEKLFF.

The CDR3 loop is CASSQESGRSYEQYF. CDR3 in DNA: TGCGCCAGCAGCCAAGAATCGGGGCGCTCCTACGAGCAGTACTTC. V and J are TRBV4-1 and TRBJ2-7, with D perhaps given as TRBD1 or TRBD2 (5 bases each). There are 15 residues in the CDR3. V was shortened by 0 bases and J by 0 bases, with 9 bases between the two germline ends. CDR1 and CDR2 from the germline V gene are MGHRA and YSYEKL.

As for this clonotype: An end of the junction does not agree with germline; a read error may underlie this. The chain joins TRBV4-1 to TRBJ1-2; tentative D call: TRBD1 (5 bases). The germline gives CDR1 MGHRA, CDR2 YSYEKL. This CDR3 has 14 residues. The CDR3 DNA reads as TGTGCCAGCAGCTTGGTTGGGGGGGAAGATGGCTACACCTTC. It specifies CASSLVGGEDGYTF.

This clonotype occurred a few times. The V call is TRBV7-8, the J call TRBJ2-5, with a possible D match to TRBD1 (5 bases). With 1 base removed from V and 3 bases from J, the gap between germline ends came to 15 bases. CDR3 size: 16 residues. Germline values: CDR1 SGHVS, CDR2 FQNEAQ. CDR3 DNA: TGTGCCAGCAGCTTAGAGGGTCGGCAGGGAAAAGAGACCCAGTACTTC. This codes for CASSLEGRQGKETQYF.

This chain links TRBV3-1 with TRBJ2-7, with D perhaps matching TRBD1 (5 bases). The germline CDR1 and CDR2 sequences are LGHDT and YNNKEL (reference sequence). Trimming removed 0 bases from V and 4 bases from J, with 10 bases in between. The CDR3 runs 14 residues. The DNA for the CDR3 is TGTGCCAGCAGCCAAGATGAACAGGCGTACGAGCAGTACTTC. Translating gives CASSQDEQAYEQYF.

Points on this clonotype: A much larger clonotype is one base distant, so this may be a read error. In nucleotides, the CDR3 is TGTGCCAGCAGCCGCGACACGGGTCAGGGCGAGCAGTACTTC. Residues: CASSRDTGQGEQYF. The chain recombines TRBV7-6 with TRBJ2-7, with a possible D match to TRBD1 (5 bases). The V end lost 5 bases, the J end lost 6 bases, and 17 bases lay between the germline ends. There are 14 residues in the CDR3. Looked up from germline, CDR1 is SGHVS and CDR2 is FNYEAQ.

As DNA, the CDR3 is TGCAGCGTTGGTCCGTACACGGCTAGCACAGATACGCAGTATTTT. Protein sequence: CSVGPYTASTDTQYF. The chain recombines TRBV29-1 with TRBJ2-3; D is unresolved. The V gene's germline CDR1 is SQVTM and CDR2 ANQGSEA. V was clipped by 4 bases and J by 0 bases, with 14 bases between them. The CDR3 contains 15 residues.

The gene calls are TRBV10-3 and TRBJ2-6; the D is unclear. V shed 10 bases and J shed 9 bases, with 7 bases lying between them. This CDR3 contains 10 residues. The germline CDR1 and CDR2 sequences are ENHRY and SYGVKD. The CDR3 reads CATMHNVLTF. As DNA, the CDR3 is TGTGCCACCATGCACAACGTCCTGACTTTC.

This clonotype was seen repeatedly, ten times or more. This rearrangement joins TRBV20-1 to TRBJ1-6; a weak D match, TRBD1 (5 bases). The CDR3 runs to 16 residues. The germline V and J ends were trimmed by 3 bases and 6 bases, with 18 bases remaining between them. Germline V lookup: CDR1 DFQATT, CDR2 SNEGSKA (reference sequence). The CDR3 here is CSARDRRQGGNSPLHF. The CDR3 DNA reads TGCAGTGCTAGGGATCGACGTCAGGGCGGTAATTCACCCCTCCACTTT.

This clonotype was recorded many times. This chain connects TRBV2 to TRBJ1-2; 8 bases are shared with TRBD1. With V trimmed by 5 bases and J by 4 bases, 3 bases remained unmatched. The germline V gene has CDR1 SNHLY and CDR2 FYNNEI. The CDR3 contains 13 residues. CDR3 nucleotides: TGTGCCAGCAGTCGCGACAGGGGCTATGGCTACACCTTC. It yields the protein CASSRDRGYGYTF. Drawing the rest from reference TRBV2 and TRBJ1-2, the complete variable domain is EPEVTQTPSHQVTQMGQEVILRCVPISNHLYFYWYRQILGQKVEFLVSFYNNEISEKSEIFDDQFSVERPDGSNFTLKIRSTKLEDSAMYFCASSRDRGYGYTFGSGTRLTVV.

This clonotype was recorded at least ten times. J is TRBJ2-7 and V is TRBV10-3, with D perhaps given as TRBD1 or TRBD2 (5 bases each). Germline V CDR1 and CDR2: ENHRY, SYGVKD. V was cut by 8 bases and J by 2 bases, with 13 bases left in between. The CDR3 extends over 13 amino acids. The CDR3 coding sequence is TGTGCCATCTGCCGGGACGGGACCTACGAGCAGTACTTC. Amino acids: CAICRDGTYEQYF.

This clonotype was detected ten times or more. The CDR3: CASSLTKSAEAFF. Here the CDR3 DNA reads TGCGCCAGCAGCTTGACCAAAAGCGCTGAAGCTTTCTTT. V and J are TRBV5-1 and TRBJ1-1; D unclear. The CDR3 consists of 13 residues. Trimming stripped 1 base from V and 6 bases from J, with 10 bases between. CDR1 is SGHRS and CDR2 is YFSETQ in the germline V gene.